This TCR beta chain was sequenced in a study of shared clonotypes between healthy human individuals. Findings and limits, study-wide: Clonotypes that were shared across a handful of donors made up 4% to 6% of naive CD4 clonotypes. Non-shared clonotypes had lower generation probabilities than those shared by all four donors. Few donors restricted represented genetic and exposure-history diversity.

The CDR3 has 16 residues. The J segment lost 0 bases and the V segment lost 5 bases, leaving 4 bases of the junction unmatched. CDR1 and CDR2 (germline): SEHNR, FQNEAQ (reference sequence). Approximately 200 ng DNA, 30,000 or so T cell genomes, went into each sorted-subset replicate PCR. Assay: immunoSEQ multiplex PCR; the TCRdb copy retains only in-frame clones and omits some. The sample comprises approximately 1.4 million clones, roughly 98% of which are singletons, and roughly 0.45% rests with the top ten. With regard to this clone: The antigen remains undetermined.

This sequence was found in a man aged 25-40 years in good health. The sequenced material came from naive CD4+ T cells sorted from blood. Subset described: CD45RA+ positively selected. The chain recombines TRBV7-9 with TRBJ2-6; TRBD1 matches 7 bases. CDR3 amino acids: CASSPGQSSGANVLTF. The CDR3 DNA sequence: TGTGCCAGCAGCCCGGGACAGAGCTCTGGGGCCAACGTCCTGACTTTC.